The next 17 T cell receptor beta chains were all read from a single sample in a study of blood T cell repertoires in COVID-19. Here immunoSEQ multiplex PCR was the method, and the copy in TCRdb shows in-frame clones only, minus some. The repertoire has some 55,000 clones, around 79% of them found once; the top ten carry roughly two fifths. The sequencing input was peripheral blood. These receptors were collected from a man in his 70s with active or convalescent COVID-19.

This sequence joins TRBV7-3 and TRBJ1-1, with D unresolved. Germline V gives CDR1 SGHTA, CDR2 FQGTGA. Trimming took 5 bases from V and 4 from J, leaving 11 bases between them. This CDR3 spans 13 amino acids. CDR3 region: CASSLGGGTEAFF. CDR3 coding DNA: TGTGCCAGCAGCCTCGGAGGTGGCACTGAAGCTTTCTTT.

The chain uses TRBV4-2 and TRBJ1-3; D is possibly TRBD1 (5 bases). Germline values: CDR1 LGHNA, CDR2 YNFKEQ. The CDR3 loop spans 14 amino acids. Trimming stripped 1 base from V and 4 bases from J, with 8 bases between. The CDR3 loop reads CASSQGYRGNTIYF. CDR3 nucleotide sequence: TGTGCCAGCAGCCAAGGGTACAGGGGAAACACCATATATTTT.

The rearrangement links TRBV9 to TRBJ2-2; the D gene is possibly TRBD2 (6 bases). The V gene lost 2 bases and the J gene lost 0 bases, with 8 bases spanning the gap. Germline CDR1 reads SGDLS; CDR2 reads YYNGEE. This CDR3 region has 15 residues. CDR3 nucleotide sequence: TGTGCCAGCAGCGTGGGGGACTCGAACACCGGGGAGCTGTTTTTT. This translates into CASSVGDSNTGELFF.

The CDR3 here is CSASRTGQRDYTF. CDR3 coding DNA: TGCAGTGCTAGTCGGACAGGGCAAAGGGACTACACCTTC. The chain uses TRBV20-1 and TRBJ1-2; 8 nucleotides line up with TRBD1. The length of the CDR3 is 13 residues. V trimming: 3 bases; J trimming: 10 bases; junction bases outside the gene matches: 10. CDR1 and CDR2 from the germline V gene are DFQATT and SNEGSKA (reference sequence).

The V and J genes are TRBV15 and TRBJ2-3; 9 nucleotides agree with TRBD2. This CDR3 comprises 13 residues. The trim removed 5 bases at V and 6 bases at J, leaving 3 bases unmatched. The germline V gene has CDR1 LNHNV and CDR2 YYDKDF (reference sequence). The CDR3 bases are TGTGCCACCAGCCCTAGCGGGATTGATACGCAGTATTTT. It codes for CATSPSGIDTQYF.

The chain joins TRBV27 to TRBJ2-7, with D perhaps matching TRBD2 (6 bases). Germline V lookup: CDR1 MNHEY, CDR2 SMNVEV (reference sequence). The CDR3 has 15 residues. V shed 0 bases and J shed 5 bases, with 14 bases lying between them. The DNA of the CDR3 is TGTGCCAGCAGTTTATCGGCGGGGTATCACAACGAGCAGTACTTC. Translation gives CASSLSAGYHNEQYF.

This clone has just a few counts. V gene TRBV11-1 combines with J gene TRBJ2-3, with 7 bases fitting TRBD2. Per germline, CDR1 SGHAT and CDR2 FQDESV (reference sequence). Trimming cost V 3 bases and J 3 bases; bases outside gene matches: 6. The CDR3 sequence is 15 residues long. The CDR3: CASSFGGGITDTQYF. CDR3 nucleotide sequence: TGTGCCAGCAGCTTTGGCGGGGGAATAACAGATACGCAGTATTTT.

This clone was observed a handful of times. The chain combines TRBV5-6 with TRBJ1-4; 8 bases are a match to TRBD1. V was clipped by 4 bases and J by 2 bases; unmatched bases: 4. The CDR3 loop spans 15 amino acids. CDR1 SGHDT and CDR2 YYEEEE come from the germline V gene. CDR3 amino acids: CASSLQGATNEKLFF. CDR3 DNA sequence: TGTGCCAGCAGCCTTCAGGGGGCCACTAATGAAAAACTGTTTTTT.

The V and J genes are TRBV14 and TRBJ2-5; a possible D gene is TRBD2 (5 bases). This CDR3 is built from 16 residues. With 2 bases removed from V and 1 base from J, the gap between germline ends came to 14 bases. Germline V gene lookup returns CDR1 SGHDN and CDR2 FVKESK. In nucleotides, the CDR3 is TGTGCCAGCAGCCAAACCCCTATAGCGACCCAAGAGACCCAGTACTTC. Its protein is CASSQTPIATQETQYF. The full variable domain, with the rest looked up from reference TRBV14 and TRBJ2-5, is EAGVTQFPSHSVIEKGQTVTLRCDPISGHDNLYWYRRVMGKEIKFLLHFVKESKQDESGMPNNRFLAERTGGTYSTLKVQPAELEDSGVYFCASSQTPIATQETQYFGPGTRLLVL.

The chain has TRBV5-1 and TRBJ1-3, with D hard to call. This CDR3 has 14 amino acids. V shed 5 bases and J shed 0 bases, with 9 bases lying between them. Germline V gives CDR1 SGHRS, CDR2 YFSETQ. The CDR3 region is CASSRLGSGNTIYF. The CDR3 DNA is TGCGCCAGCAGTCGACTTGGCTCTGGAAACACCATATATTTT. The full variable domain, rest sourced from reference TRBV5-1 and TRBJ1-3, is KAGVTQTPRYLIKTRGQQVTLSCSPISGHRSVSWYQQTPGQGLQFLFEYFSETQRNKGNFPGRFSGRQFSNSRSEMNVSTLELGDSALYLCASSRLGSGNTIYFGEGSWLTVV.

The chain links TRBV7-9 to TRBJ2-5; TRBD2 agrees at 11 bases. This CDR3 contains 15 residues. V lost 5 bases to trimming and J lost 0 bases; unmatched junction nucleotides: 2. CDR1 is SEHNR and CDR2 is FQNEAQ in the germline V gene (reference sequence). The DNA for the CDR3 is TGTGCCAGCAGCCCGACTAGCGGGAACCAAGAGACCCAGTACTTC. This translates into CASSPTSGNQETQYF. Using reference TRBV7-9 and TRBJ2-5 for the parts outside the CDR3, the full variable domain is DTGVSQNPRHKITKRGQNVTFRCDPISEHNRLYWYRQTLGQGPEFLTYFQNEAQLEKSRLLSDRFSAERPKGSFSTLEIQRTEQGDSAMYLCASSPTSGNQETQYFGPGTRLLVL.

The gene calls are TRBV9 and TRBJ2-3; 10 bases align to TRBD2. The length of the CDR3 is 17 residues. Trimming took 3 bases from V and 3 from J; bases not matched to a gene: 10. CDR1 is SGDLS, CDR2 YYNGEE, per germline. CDR3 in amino acids: CASSAVSGSGGTDTQYF. As DNA, the CDR3 is TGTGCCAGCAGCGCCGTTTCTGGTAGCGGGGGGACAGATACGCAGTATTTT.

In its sample, this clone was seen a few times. V usage is TRBV6-5 and J usage is TRBJ1-2; 10 positions match TRBD1. The CDR3 runs 14 residues. Germline V gene data show CDR1 as MNHEY and CDR2 as SVGAGI. The V and J ends lost 4 bases and 5 bases, in that order; junction bases with no gene match: 4. The CDR3 reads CASSSLGQGYGYTF. The DNA of the CDR3 is TGTGCCAGCAGTTCTCTGGGACAGGGGTATGGCTACACCTTC.

The V call is TRBV30, the J call TRBJ2-7; D might be TRBD2 (6 bases). The CDR3 is 14 amino acids. V was pared by 3 bases and J by 6 bases, with 18 bases between. Per the germline V gene, CDR1 is GTSNPN and CDR2 is SVGIG (reference sequence). CDR3 coding DNA: TGTGCCTGGAGCCGTGGCGGGATGGTTGGCGAGCAGTACTTC. Its translation is CAWSRGGMVGEQYF.

The gene calls are TRBV10-3 and TRBJ1-5; D is undetermined. V was pared by 2 bases and J by 6 bases, with 8 bases between. This CDR3 comprises 13 residues. The V gene's germline CDR1 is ENHRY and CDR2 SYGVKD. CDR3 residues: CAISEQVGQPQHF. The CDR3 coding sequence is TGTGCCATCAGTGAGCAGGTGGGTCAGCCCCAGCATTTT.

The rearrangement links TRBV5-5 to TRBJ1-4; D is unresolved. Germline V gene lookup returns CDR1 SGHKS and CDR2 YYEKEE (reference sequence). Trimming stripped 0 bases from V and 2 bases from J, with 2 bases between. The CDR3 loop spans 13 amino acids. The CDR3 sequence is CASSLATNEKLFF. For the CDR3, the DNA is TGTGCCAGCAGCTTGGCGACTAATGAAAAACTGTTTTTT.

The J gene is TRBJ2-7, the V gene TRBV18, with TRBD2 matching 8 bases. CDR1 is KGHSH, CDR2 LQKENI, per germline. The CDR3 totals 14 residues. The J segment lost 7 bases and the V segment lost 6 bases, leaving 11 bases of the junction unmatched. The CDR3 region is CASSSYREGLEQYF. The CDR3 DNA reads TGTGCCAGCTCTTCATACCGGGAGGGCCTTGAGCAGTACTTC.